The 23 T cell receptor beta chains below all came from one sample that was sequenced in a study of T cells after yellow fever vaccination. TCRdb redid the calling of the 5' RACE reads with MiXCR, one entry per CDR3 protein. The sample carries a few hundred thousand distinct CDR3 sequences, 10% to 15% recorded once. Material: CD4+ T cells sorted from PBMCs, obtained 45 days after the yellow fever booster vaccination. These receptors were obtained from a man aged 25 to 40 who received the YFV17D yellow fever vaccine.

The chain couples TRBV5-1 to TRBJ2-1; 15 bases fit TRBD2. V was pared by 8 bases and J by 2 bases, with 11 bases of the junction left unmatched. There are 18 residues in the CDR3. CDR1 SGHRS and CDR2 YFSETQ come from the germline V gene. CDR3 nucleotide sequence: TGCGCCAGAGAACCCGGGACTAGCGGGAGGTCAACCTACAATGAGCAGTTCTTC. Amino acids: CAREPGTSGRSTYNEQFF.

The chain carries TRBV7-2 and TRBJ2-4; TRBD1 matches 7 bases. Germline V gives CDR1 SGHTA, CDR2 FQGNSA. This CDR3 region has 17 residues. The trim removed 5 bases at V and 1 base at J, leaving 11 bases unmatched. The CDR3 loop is CASSVNRGLVAKNIQYF. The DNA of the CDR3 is TGTGCCAGCAGCGTAAACAGGGGTTTAGTCGCCAAAAACATTCAGTACTTC.

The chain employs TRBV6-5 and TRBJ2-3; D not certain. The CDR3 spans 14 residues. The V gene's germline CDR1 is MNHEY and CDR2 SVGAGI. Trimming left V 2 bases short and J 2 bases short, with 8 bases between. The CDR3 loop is CASSYRLPTDTQYF. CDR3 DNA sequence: TGTGCCAGCAGTTACAGACTCCCCACAGATACGCAGTATTTT.

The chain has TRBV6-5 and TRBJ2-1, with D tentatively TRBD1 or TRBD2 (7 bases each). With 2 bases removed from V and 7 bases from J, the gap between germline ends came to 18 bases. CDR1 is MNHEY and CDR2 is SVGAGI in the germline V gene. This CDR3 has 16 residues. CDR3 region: CASSYPVRGGFNEQFF. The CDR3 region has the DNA TGTGCCAGCAGTTACCCAGTCAGGGGGGGTTTTAATGAGCAGTTCTTC.

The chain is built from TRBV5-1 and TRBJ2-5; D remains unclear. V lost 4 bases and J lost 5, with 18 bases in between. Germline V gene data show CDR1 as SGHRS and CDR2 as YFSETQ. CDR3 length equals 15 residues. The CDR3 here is CASSLQPMVGETQYF. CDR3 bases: TGCGCCAGCAGCCTACAACCGATGGTAGGGGAGACCCAGTACTTC.

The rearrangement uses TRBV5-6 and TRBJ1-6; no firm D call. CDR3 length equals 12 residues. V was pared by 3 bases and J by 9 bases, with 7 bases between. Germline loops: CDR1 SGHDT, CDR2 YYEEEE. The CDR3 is CASSSWGSPLHF. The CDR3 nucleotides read TGTGCCAGCAGCTCCTGGGGTTCACCCCTCCACTTT.

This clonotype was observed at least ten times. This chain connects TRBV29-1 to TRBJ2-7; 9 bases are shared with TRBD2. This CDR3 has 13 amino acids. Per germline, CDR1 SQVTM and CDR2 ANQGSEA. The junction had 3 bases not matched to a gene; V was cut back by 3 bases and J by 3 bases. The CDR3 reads CSVDAGGNYEQYF. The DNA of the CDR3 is TGCAGCGTTGACGCGGGAGGGAACTACGAGCAGTACTTC.

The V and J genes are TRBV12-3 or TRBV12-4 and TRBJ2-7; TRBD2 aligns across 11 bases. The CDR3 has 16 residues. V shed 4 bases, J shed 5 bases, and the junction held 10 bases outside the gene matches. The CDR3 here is CASSYTRLAGLNEQYF. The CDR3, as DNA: TGTGCCAGCAGTTATACCCGACTAGCGGGATTAAACGAGCAGTACTTC.

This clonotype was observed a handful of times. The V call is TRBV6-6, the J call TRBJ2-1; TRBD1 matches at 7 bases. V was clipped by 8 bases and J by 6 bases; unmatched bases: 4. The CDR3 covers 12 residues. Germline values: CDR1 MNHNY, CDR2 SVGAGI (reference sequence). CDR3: CASGRDSNEQFF. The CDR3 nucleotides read TGTGCCAGCGGCCGGGACAGCAATGAGCAGTTCTTC.

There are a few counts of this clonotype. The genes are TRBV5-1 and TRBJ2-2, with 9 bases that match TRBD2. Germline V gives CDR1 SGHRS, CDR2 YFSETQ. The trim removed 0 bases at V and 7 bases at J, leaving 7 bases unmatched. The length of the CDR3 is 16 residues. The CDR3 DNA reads TGCGCCAGCAGCTTGGAGGTAGCGGGAGTGGTCGGGGAGCTGTTTTTT. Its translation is CASSLEVAGVVGELFF.

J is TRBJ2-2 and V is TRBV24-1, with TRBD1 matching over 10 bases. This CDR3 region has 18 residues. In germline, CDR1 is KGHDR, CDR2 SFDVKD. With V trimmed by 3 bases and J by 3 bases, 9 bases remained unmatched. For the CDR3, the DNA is TGTGCCACCAGTGATCCCCCTTCGGGACAGGGGCACACCGGGGAGCTGTTTTTT. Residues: CATSDPPSGQGHTGELFF.

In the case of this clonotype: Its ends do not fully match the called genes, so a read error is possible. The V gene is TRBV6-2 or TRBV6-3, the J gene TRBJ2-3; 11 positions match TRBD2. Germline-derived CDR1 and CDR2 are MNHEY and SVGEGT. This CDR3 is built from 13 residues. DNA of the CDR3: TGTGACAGCAGCTACCAACTAGCGGGGGCGCAGTATTTT. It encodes CDSSYQLAGAQYF.

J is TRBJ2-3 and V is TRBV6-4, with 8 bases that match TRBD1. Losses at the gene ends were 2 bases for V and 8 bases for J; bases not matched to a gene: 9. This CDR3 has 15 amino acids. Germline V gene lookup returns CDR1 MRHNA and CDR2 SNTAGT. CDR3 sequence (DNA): TGTGCCAGCAGTGACGGTTGGACAGGGCACGGTACGCAGTATTTT. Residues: CASSDGWTGHGTQYF.

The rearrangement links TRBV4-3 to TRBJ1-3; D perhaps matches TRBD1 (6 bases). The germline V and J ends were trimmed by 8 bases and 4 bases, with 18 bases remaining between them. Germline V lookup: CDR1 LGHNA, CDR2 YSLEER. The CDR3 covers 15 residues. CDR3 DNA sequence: TGCGCCAGCCGACGGGGGGCGAATAACGGAAACACCATATATTTT. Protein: CASRRGANNGNTIYF.

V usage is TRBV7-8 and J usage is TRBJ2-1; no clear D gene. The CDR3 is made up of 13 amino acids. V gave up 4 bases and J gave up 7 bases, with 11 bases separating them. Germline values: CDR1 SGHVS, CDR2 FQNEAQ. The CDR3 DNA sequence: TGTGCCAGCAGCTCCTTCCGGCAGAATGAGCAGTTCTTC. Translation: CASSSFRQNEQFF.

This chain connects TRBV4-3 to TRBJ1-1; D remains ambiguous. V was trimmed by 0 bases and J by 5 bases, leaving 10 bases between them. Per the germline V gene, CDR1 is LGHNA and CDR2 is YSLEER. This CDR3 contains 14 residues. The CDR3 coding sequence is TGCGCCAGCAGCCAAGAGGTGTGGGTAACTGAAGCTTTCTTT. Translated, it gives CASSQEVWVTEAFF.

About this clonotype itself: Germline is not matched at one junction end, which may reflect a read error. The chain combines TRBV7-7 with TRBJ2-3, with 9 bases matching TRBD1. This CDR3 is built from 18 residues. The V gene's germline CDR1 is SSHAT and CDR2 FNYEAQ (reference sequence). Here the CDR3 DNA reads TGTGCTAGCAGCCGAAAGGGTAGGGACAGGGAGAGCACAGATACGCAGTATTTT. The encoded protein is CASSRKGRDRESTDTQYF.

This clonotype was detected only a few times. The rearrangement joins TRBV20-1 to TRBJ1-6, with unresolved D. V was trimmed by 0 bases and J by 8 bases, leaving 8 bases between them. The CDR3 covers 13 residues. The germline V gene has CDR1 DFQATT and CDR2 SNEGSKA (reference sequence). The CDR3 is CSARDLWDSPLHF. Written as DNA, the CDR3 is TGCAGTGCTAGAGATCTCTGGGATTCACCCCTCCACTTT.

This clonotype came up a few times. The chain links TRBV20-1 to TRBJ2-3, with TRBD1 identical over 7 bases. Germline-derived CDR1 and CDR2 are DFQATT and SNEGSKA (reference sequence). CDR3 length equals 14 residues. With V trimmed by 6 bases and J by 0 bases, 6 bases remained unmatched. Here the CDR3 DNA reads TGCAGTGCCACTAGGGGGCCTAGCACAGATACGCAGTATTTT. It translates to CSATRGPSTDTQYF.

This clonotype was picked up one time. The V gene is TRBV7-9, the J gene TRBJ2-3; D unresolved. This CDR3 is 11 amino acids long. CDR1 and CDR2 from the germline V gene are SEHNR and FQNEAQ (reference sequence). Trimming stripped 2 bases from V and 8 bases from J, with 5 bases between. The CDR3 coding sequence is TGTGCCAGCAGCTTAATGGGTACGCAGTATTTT. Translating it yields CASSLMGTQYF.

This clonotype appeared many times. The CDR3 DNA is TGCGCCAGCAGCTTCGGACTAGAGGTCAATGAGCAGTTCTTC. Translating it yields CASSFGLEVNEQFF. V gene TRBV5-1 combines with J gene TRBJ2-1; TRBD2 aligns across 7 bases. The ends lost 2 bases at V and 6 bases at J; junction bases unmatched: 5. Germline CDR1 is SGHRS and CDR2 is YFSETQ. The CDR3 runs to 14 residues.

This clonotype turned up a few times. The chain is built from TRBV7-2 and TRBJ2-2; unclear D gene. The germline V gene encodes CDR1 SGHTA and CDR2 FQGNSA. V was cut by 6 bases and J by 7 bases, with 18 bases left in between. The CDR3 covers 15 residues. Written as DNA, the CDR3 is TGTGCCAGCAGAGAAAGCATCACGGTTAGCGGGGAGCTGTTTTTT. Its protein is CASRESITVSGELFF.

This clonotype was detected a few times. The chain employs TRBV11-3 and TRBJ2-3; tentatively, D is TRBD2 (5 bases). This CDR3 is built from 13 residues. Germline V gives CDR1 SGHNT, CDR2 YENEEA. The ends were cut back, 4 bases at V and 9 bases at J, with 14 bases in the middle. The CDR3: CASSSLASLTQYF. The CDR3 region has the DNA TGTGCCAGCAGCTCATTAGCTAGCTTAACGCAGTATTTT.